This is a list of T cell receptor beta chains from one sample in a study of shared clonotypes between healthy human individuals. Only in-frame clones appear in the TCRdb table, and some are missing; sequencing was by immunoSEQ multiplex PCR. Of about 980,000 clones listed, roughly 72% were seen once; the top ten hold around 1.4%. The sequencing sample was made of memory CD4+ T cells sorted from blood. Receptor source: a man younger than 30 in good health. Both conserved end residues are part of each CDR3. Each record gives: clone size, V gene, J gene, D gene, CDR3 protein, CDR3 DNA. A D gene is named only where the DNA matches it firmly. Where a row states a size, it is once, few, many or the class of an expanded clone; other rows omit it.

>.|TRBV7-9|TRBJ2-5|TRBD2
CASSLASSSGGNQETQYF
TGTGCCAGCAGCTTAGCGTCTTCTAGCGGGGGCAACCAAGAGACCCAGTACTTC
>few|TRBV19|TRBJ1-2|.
CASRTTANYGYTF
TGTGCCAGTAGGACCACAGCTAACTATGGCTACACCTTC
>.|TRBV6-6|TRBJ1-3|.
CASSYGTSGNTIYF
TGTGCCAGCAGTTACGGGACCTCTGGAAACACCATATATTTT
>few|TRBV5-1|TRBJ2-3|.
CASSWGQGRSTDTQYF
TGCGCCAGCAGCTGGGGACAAGGAAGAAGCACAGATACGCAGTATTTT
>once|TRBV4-1|TRBJ2-1|.
CASSQDRQRRMEQFF
TGCGCCAGCAGCCAAGATCGACAGCGGCGGATGGAGCAGTTCTTC
>few|TRBV2|TRBJ2-6|.
CASSPGSSGANVLTF
TGTGCCAGCAGTCCGGGTTCCTCTGGGGCCAACGTCCTGACTTTC
>many|TRBV6-6|TRBJ2-7|.
CASSSTQGQGQYF
TGTGCCAGCAGTTCGACCCAGGGGCAGGGGCAGTACTTC
>once|TRBV18|TRBJ2-7|.
CASSPPSSYEQYF
TGTGCCAGCTCACCACCGTCGAGCTACGAGCAGTACTTC
>once|TRBV11-2|TRBJ1-3|.
CASSLRAHSGNTIYF
TGTGCCAGCAGCCTCAGGGCCCACTCTGGAAACACCATATATTTT
>once|TRBV5-4|TRBJ2-7|TRBD1
CASSLGPVAWGQGSYEQYF
TGTGCCAGCAGCTTGGGTCCCGTCGCTTGGGGACAGGGGTCCTACGAGCAGTACTTC
>few|TRBV18|TRBJ1-1|.
CASTRPEGMNTEAFF
TGTGCCAGTACAAGACCGGAGGGAATGAACACTGAAGCTTTCTTT
>.|TRBV7-9|TRBJ2-7|TRBD2
CASSQLAGGPGLGEQYF
TGTGCCAGCAGCCAACTAGCGGGAGGGCCCGGGCTAGGGGAGCAGTACTTC
>.|TRBV5-4|TRBJ2-7|TRBD1
CASSARTGGYEQYF
TGTGCCAGCAGCGCTAGGACAGGGGGCTACGAGCAGTACTTC
>few|TRBV5-1|TRBJ2-7|.
CASSLGPSGRGDYEQYF
TGCGCCAGCAGCTTGGGACCTTCTGGACGGGGTGACTACGAGCAGTACTTC
>few|TRBV30|TRBJ2-7|.
CAWDRNGSSYEQYF
TGTGCCTGGGATAGGAACGGGAGCTCCTACGAGCAGTACTTC
>.|TRBV19|TRBJ1-1|.
CASSIDKGPVNTEAFF
TGTGCCAGTAGTATAGATAAAGGTCCGGTGAACACTGAAGCTTTCTTT
>.|TRBV9|TRBJ2-4|TRBD2
CASSATSGSQGIQYF
TGTGCCAGCAGCGCGACTAGCGGGAGCCAAGGCATTCAGTACTTC
>.|TRBV21-1|TRBJ1-1|.
CASSWKNTEAFF
TGTGCCAGCAGCTGGAAAAACACTGAAGCTTTCTTT
>.|TRBV2|TRBJ1-2|TRBD1
CASRGQGIYGYTF
TGTGCCAGCCGAGGACAGGGTATCTATGGCTACACCTTC
>.|TRBV27|TRBJ1-5|.
CASSREHSNQPQHF
TGTGCCAGCAGCAGGGAACATAGCAATCAGCCCCAGCATTTT
>.|TRBV5-4|TRBJ1-2|TRBD1
CASSQDRGSLYGYTF
TGTGCCAGCAGCCAGGACAGGGGTTCGCTCTATGGCTACACCTTC
>.|TRBV29-1|TRBJ2-7|TRBD2
CSGKAGPSYEQYF
TGCAGCGGGAAAGCGGGGCCCTCCTACGAGCAGTACTTC